This T cell receptor (beta chain) was sequenced in a study of cytomegalovirus exposure and HLA in healthy donors. General observations from the study: The authors enumerated 150 to 200 TCR beta chains as linked to cytomegalovirus. According to a later analysis, TCR clusters from the first cohort tended to co-occur in the roughly 120 validation repertoires.

The CDR3 has 14 residues. CDR1 GTSNPN and CDR2 SVGIG come from the germline V gene (reference sequence). The V gene lost 2 bases and the J gene lost 4 bases, with 12 bases spanning the gap. In the case of this clone: Antigen specificity is unknown.

Assay: immunoSEQ multiplex PCR; the TCRdb copy retains only in-frame clones and omits some. Here the sample spans 70,000 to 75,000 clones, 94% being singletons. Sequencing used PBMCs. The gene calls are TRBV30 and TRBJ1-5; D not resolved. The receptor was isolated from a woman aged 18-29 years in good health and CMV-seropositive. The CDR3: CAWSRAGSNQPQHF. CDR3 in DNA: TGTGCCTGGAGTAGAGCCGGGTCTAATCAGCCCCAGCATTTT.